This T cell receptor (beta chain) was captured by sequencing in a study of blood T cell repertoires in COVID-19. Overall study: PBMCs, B-cell-depleted T cells, or T cells provided the cDNA or gDNA that made up the material.

Per the authors' pipeline: Amplification of reference gene primers was used by the study to estimate nucleated cell counts. Repertoires were generated with immunoSEQ multiplex PCR, while TCRdb's copy carries only in-frame clones and drops some. The D gene and trimming were derived from the DNA, and the V and J assignments and clone size from that table. The repertoire holds 65,000 or so clones, with 80% to 90% as singletons. V shed 5 bases and J shed 0 bases, with 11 bases lying between them. The CDR3 consists of 15 residues. The germline CDR1 and CDR2 sequences are LNHDA and SQIVND (reference sequence).

The chain is built from TRBV19 and TRBJ1-5; a possible D gene is TRBD1 (6 bases). The sample consisted of peripheral blood. The clonotype was recovered from a man at least 80 years old with acute or convalescent COVID-19. CDR3 DNA: TGTGCCAGTAGTTACGGGACAACTAGCAATCAGCCCCAGCATTTT. Protein sequence: CASSYGTTSNQPQHF.